This TCR beta chain was observed in a study of shared clonotypes between healthy human individuals. Study details: Each donor's CD4 naive and CD4 memory cells filled three plates apiece, CD8 naive two, and CD8 memory one.

The authors' processing: Sequence data from immunoSEQ were junction-only and lacked quality scores; consequently, filtering differed. Assay: immunoSEQ multiplex PCR; the TCRdb copy retains only in-frame clones and omits some. V and J calls and clone size are those listed in that table; D and trimming were worked out from the DNA. The table includes over a million clones, approximately 80% detected once. Donors were healthy HIV-negative adults without recently reported acute infections or vaccinations. Donors comprised only Caucasian adults living in Nashville, Tennessee. Material for sequencing was memory CD4+ T cells from PBMCs. The subset was: CD45RA-negative fraction. The receptor comes from a man aged 18 to 35 in good health. Some clones in this sample may be carry-over from other donors' samples.

Here the CDR3 DNA reads TGTGCCAGCACCCCAGGGCATAGCGGGAGAACAGATACGCAGTATTTT. Translation: CASTPGHSGRTDTQYF. This chain links TRBV7-3 with TRBJ2-3; 9 bases are shared with TRBD2. Looked up from germline, CDR1 is SGHTA and CDR2 is FQGTGA. After removal of 7 bases from V and 3 bases from J, the junction contained 11 bases not matched to a gene. The CDR3 covers 16 residues.